The T cell receptor beta chain described here comes from a study of cytomegalovirus exposure and HLA in healthy donors (dated by TCRdb to about 2017). About the study as a whole: In an earlier analysis of under 750 of the donors, approximately 260 Gb of sequence data and 90 million to 130 million unique TCR beta sequences from 180 million or so T cells were reported. About 320 gigabases of sequencing data and some 85 million unique TCR sequences were included in an early release covering about 600 HLA-typed donors. Of the approximately 400 genotyped donors, roughly 76% were placed in the genetic ancestry cluster associated with self-reported Caucasian donors. The study was designed to test whether signatures of past pathogen exposure could be identified by cataloging public T cell receptors. The study profiled the T cell repertoires of 550 to 700 subjects by immunosequencing and related them to cytomegalovirus serostatus. Along with the approximately 670-subject first cohort, a separate validation cohort of approximately 110 different subjects was used. To predict cytomegalovirus infection status, the study brought together high-throughput TCR immunosequencing, statistical association of individual TCRs with disease status, and machine learning. To study patterns of TCR occurrence, a later analysis re-analyzed previously published TCR beta repertoires from 700 or so donors and added high-resolution HLA genotyping. In the later analysis, no new phenotypic data were used to find candidate immune exposures; instead, reliance was placed on TCR beta sequences and their occurrence across donors. In an earlier analysis of 500 to 650 of the donors, high-throughput TCR beta sequencing was used to judge whether each TCR beta V gene segment behaved as functional or pseudogenic. Alongside the repertoire data, information on donor age, sex, ethnicity and CMV serostatus was compiled. A later genetic analysis used genome-wide SNP genotypes for about 65% of the 666 donors, treating that subset as a discovery cohort. All discovery cohort repertoires had been generated on a single sequencing platform. Both class I and class II loci were covered by HLA typing, at four-digit resolution. The number of typed donors differed by locus: about 620-640 for A, B, C, DRB1 and DQB1; approximately 520 for DQA1; around 610 for DPA1; and some 470 for DPB1. Five DR-DQ haplotypes were treated as single units for association and clustering because of strong linkage in the cohort. Across 398 genotyped donors of the cohort, an average of approximately 220,000 unique TCR beta nucleotide sequences per donor were sequenced, and roughly 18% of those sequences were non-productive.

V loses 3 bases of germline sequence and J loses 9 bases, and the interval between the two ends is 6 bases. From the germline V gene, CDR1 is MDHEN and CDR2 is SYDVKM. Measured from the cysteine to the phenylalanine, the CDR3 is 11 residues long. Only CDR3 DNA remains: 33 bases, in frame from the first base. What the research found in general, with its limitations: V-gene and J-gene trimming of TCR beta chains was associated with a missense DCLRE1C variant in a later genetic analysis, and the association was replicated in an independent cohort. Correlated functional status among segregating V segments might reflect linkage disequilibrium, but an unknown experimental factor could not be ruled out. A later analysis found that HLA-associated TCR beta chains were more clonally expanded and had lower generation probabilities than equally common non-associated chains. Because some donors lacked HLA typing at each locus, the association tests relied only on the typed subset. A few of the identified cytomegalovirus-associated TCR beta chains were confirmed in vitro to be specific for cytomegalovirus antigens. Presence/absence analyses assumed roughly uniform sequencing depth across donors, an assumption that may not hold. A later analysis found that most CMV-associated TCR beta chains appeared HLA-restricted, with HLA associations seemingly driven largely by CMV exposure. A further reported finding was that TCR beta sequences accurately predicted the HLA-A and HLA-B alleles for most subjects in the first cohort. When HLA alleles, especially DR and DQ, strongly co-occurred, attributing TCR associations to individual alleles was difficult. The earlier analysis of about 600 of the donors excluded about 16 rarely observed V segments, including chromosome 9 orphons, because counts were too low. A later analysis found that TCR association rates varied across HLA loci, with DRB1 alleles showing the most associated TCRs and HLA-C alleles the fewest. Broadly in line with IMGT annotations, most TCR beta V segments showed up in productive rearrangements about 90% or about 30% of the time in an earlier analysis of 587 of the donors. CMV serostatus was the only immune exposure information available for the cohort. A cluster of highly shared sequence variants was judged likely to represent a technical artifact of the sequencing pipeline. Cytomegalovirus status was reported to be diagnosed by the classifier with high specificity and sensitivity in both the original and validation cohorts. Across donors, most TCR sequences were observed very rarely, whereas some public TCRs were present in many individuals. The study listed around 160 TCR beta chains as associated with cytomegalovirus. According to a later analysis, parvovirus B19, influenza, CMV and Epstein-Barr virus appeared linked to several top co-occurrence clusters. According to the authors, the approach could potentially be generalized to other disease states and immunological phenotypes. Because the 87-base-pair reads could not distinguish some IMGT-functional V segments, including TRBV6-2 and TRBV6-3, those segments were excluded. A later genetic analysis reported fewer N-insertions in productive TCRs among donors in an Asian-associated ancestry cluster than the approximately 670-donor mean. The cohort was sequenced for TCR beta chains only, and without alpha or paired-chain data the features that could be detected were limited. Specific HLA alleles were associated with 15,000 to 20,000 TCR beta sequences at a false discovery rate of 0.05 in a later analysis.

The cohort consisted of 666 healthy bone marrow donors. All cohort members were sampled while nominally healthy, although unrecorded immune exposures were likely present. The donor was CMV seronegative and belonged to the group of more than 300 seronegative cohort members. A peripheral blood sample was collected from each donor, and TCR beta sequencing was performed on peripheral blood mononuclear cells. Genomic DNA was extracted from the blood cell samples with the Qiagen DNeasy Blood Extraction Kit. With regard to this clone: It lacks a known antigen. No base qualities exist here, and no much larger clone lies one base off it.

Library construction relied on the immunoSEQ multiplex PCR assay. The multiplex PCR relied on a mix of 60 forward primers for TCR Vbeta segments and 13 reverse primers for TCR Jbeta segments. The CDR3 region of rearranged TCR beta genes was amplified from genomic DNA by a multiplex PCR assay. On the Illumina HiSeq System, the amplified TCR beta libraries were sequenced as 87-base-pair reads. Under the source paper's analysis protocol: Across the roughly 670 repertoires, a later analysis counted 60 million to 90 million unique TCR beta chains, 9 million to 14 million of which were shared by at least two donors. Raw reads were error-corrected and collapsed into unique sequences with a nearest-neighbor algorithm that merged closely related sequences to remove PCR and sequencing errors. Alignment of CDR3 sequences to IMGT reference sequences was used to assign V, D and J gene segments. For a sequence to be retained, a match of at least six nucleotides to both a V gene segment and a J gene segment was required. Rearrangements were classified as productive when the CDR3 lacked stop codons and remained in frame with V and J, and all other rearrangements were classified as non-productive. CDR3 was defined by IMGT convention, running from the second conserved V-encoded cysteine to the conserved J-encoded phenylalanine. In an earlier analysis of more than 550 of the donors, sequences lacking an unambiguous match to a single V gene segment were excluded. In an earlier analysis of a few hundred of the donors, V segments were called functional above 56.7% productive rearrangements and were called segregating when the between-donor standard deviation exceeded 5%. A statistical classification framework was developed to diagnose cytomegalovirus status using the catalog of TCR beta chain sequences. In a later analysis, TCR nucleotide sequences were compared against IMGT/GENE-DB human TR gene sequences so that V and J genes could be assigned. In a later analysis, CDR3 sequences and most-parsimonious VDJ recombination scenarios were assigned using the TCRdist pipeline. In a later analysis, each TCR beta chain was defined by its CDR3 amino acid sequence together with its V-gene family, and reads without a unique V-gene family were excluded. As a way to deal with suspected cross-contamination and a sequencing artifact, a later analysis dropped 500 to 700 nucleotide sequences that were highly shared and had low generation probability. In a later analysis, a clonal expansion index for each public chain was calculated from normalized within-repertoire ranks of inferred template counts. In a later analysis, generation probabilities were computed using a VDJ recombination model fitted to out-of-frame rearrangements, and the results were checked against IGoR. In a later analysis, hypergeometric tests were used to score TCR-TCR, TCR-HLA and TCR-CMV co-occurrence, with a repertoire-size bias correction applied to TCR pairs. In a later analysis, false discovery rates were estimated by permuting HLA or CMV assignments 20 times. A later analysis grouped co-occurring TCRs with DBSCAN, adding TCRdist sequence similarity when clustering within HLA-allele-positive subsets. Co-occurrence clustering excluded repertoires with fewer than 30,000 or more than 120,000 public chains, plus five with anomalous nucleotide sharing. TCRdb took over this immuneACCESS table, retaining in-frame rearrangements with V and J assigned. Such tables are incomplete; in checked studies, under half of the missing clones stem from an unresolved V gene, and the remainder is unexplained. V and J calls and clone size follow that table, whereas D and trimming were derived from the DNA. Present in this sample are roughly 110,000 clones, less than 80% of which were seen just once. The ten most abundant clones make up 3.5% to 4% of the sample.

The sample consisted of PBMCs. The clonotype was recovered from a man in his 60s in good health and CMV-seronegative. This chain is built from TRBV28 and TRBJ2-1, with the D gene too uncertain to name. The CDR3 region reads CASSFPSEQFF. The DNA sequence is as follows: TGTGCCAGCAGTTTTCCCAGTGAGCAGTTCTTC.